This T cell receptor beta chain was retrieved from a study of shared T cell receptors in the human thymus. Using immunoSEQ multiplex PCR, the repertoire was profiled, and TCRdb retains in-frame clones only, with some absent. The sample has hundreds of thousands of clones, approximately 95% seen once. This clonotype originated in a human donor. The sequencing sample was made of thymocytes.

The CDR3 sequence is CASSLLGTSGTNNEQFF. The CDR3 DNA reads as TGTGCCAGCAGCCTGCTAGGGACTAGTGGGACCAACAATGAGCAGTTCTTC. The chain employs TRBV7-3 and TRBJ2-1; TRBD2 aligns across 8 bases. Germline V gene lookup returns CDR1 SGHTA and CDR2 FQGTGA. The CDR3 spans 17 residues. V shed 5 bases and J 5 bases; nucleotides not matched to a gene: 14.